A single sample gave rise to the 24 T cell receptor beta chains below, sequenced in a study of regulatory T cells in long-lasting Graves disease. Arm-PCR of CDR3 regions with iRepertoire HTBI primers generated TCR beta libraries. One entry per CDR3 protein, called by TCRdb with MiXCR from the multiplex PCR reads. The sample records roughly 470,000 distinct CDR3 sequences, around 21% being singletons. Time point meaning: persistent/refractory GD, antithyroid drugs over 5 years with positive TRAb. Preparation of the TCR library used RNA extracted from PBMCs. The sample here was peripheral blood mononuclear cells (PBMCs), taken when the disease was refractory, from a patient treated with antithyroid drugs. The receptors stem from a female donor with Graves disease.

This clonotype occurred once. The gene calls are TRBV15 and TRBJ1-2; TRBD1 might be the D (6 bases). V shed 10 bases and J shed 8 bases, with 26 bases lying between them. This CDR3 spans 15 amino acids. Germline assignment: CDR1 LNHNV and CDR2 YYDKDF (reference sequence). In nucleotides, the CDR3 is TGTGCCAGCAAGGCGGGACAAGCCCTTGTAGGAGGCTACACCTTC. Translated: CASKAGQALVGGYTF.

This clonotype was detected many times. The chain is built from TRBV12-3 or TRBV12-4 and TRBJ1-2; no reliable D call. V was pared by 5 bases and J by 8 bases, with 21 bases between. The length of the CDR3 is 15 residues. For the CDR3, the DNA is TGTGCCAGCAGTCTTCTTATGGACGGAGACTCGGGCTACACCTTC. Translation: CASSLLMDGDSGYTF.

Details on this clonotype: With a much larger clone just one base away, this may be a read error. The chain has TRBV18 and TRBJ2-5, with D perhaps matching TRBD1 or TRBD2 (5 bases each). V dropped 4 bases and J dropped 5 bases, with 17 bases sitting between them. CDR3 length: 15 residues. Germline CDR1 reads KGHSH; CDR2 reads LQKENI. The CDR3 DNA reads as TGTGCCAGCTCACGAACTTGGGACCACTATGAGACCCAGTACTTC. This sequence encodes CASSRTWDHYETQYF.

V usage is TRBV13 and J usage is TRBJ1-1; D might be TRBD1 (5 bases). Germline V gene sequence: CDR1 PRHDT, CDR2 FYEKMQ (reference sequence). CDR3 length: 16 residues. V was pared by 2 bases and J by 0 bases, with 13 bases between. The CDR3 is CASSLNQGIMNTEAFF. Written as DNA, the CDR3 is TGTGCCAGCAGCTTAAACCAGGGAATCATGAACACTGAAGCTTTCTTT.

The chain is built from TRBV28 and TRBJ2-2; D is possibly TRBD1 or TRBD2 (5 bases each). Germline loops: CDR1 MDHEN, CDR2 SYDVKM. Trimming took 5 bases from V and 4 from J, leaving 17 bases between them. The CDR3 runs 16 residues. The CDR3 nucleotides are TGTGCCAGCAGTGGGGGTATATCAGGGTCCACCGGGGAGCTGTTTTTT. Its translation: CASSGGISGSTGELFF.

This clonotype was picked up many times. The rearrangement links TRBV2 to TRBJ2-4; D is possibly TRBD1 (5 bases). The CDR3 has 14 amino acids. V lost 5 bases and J 2 bases, leaving 10 bases between the germline ends. CDR1 and CDR2 from the germline V gene are SNHLY and FYNNEI. Written as DNA, the CDR3 is TGTGCCAGCAGTTTTGACAGCACCAAAAACATTCAGTACTTC. It translates to CASSFDSTKNIQYF.

The chain carries TRBV6-1 and TRBJ2-7; 9 bases map to TRBD1. The CDR3 consists of 15 residues. J gave up 5 bases and V 5 bases, and 10 bases lay outside the gene matches. Germline V gives CDR1 MNHNS, CDR2 SASEGT. This CDR3 reads CASSPTGTGQDEQYF. For the CDR3, the DNA is TGTGCCAGCAGTCCCACCGGGACAGGGCAGGACGAGCAGTACTTC.

This clonotype was picked up a small number of times. The chain has TRBV5-6 and TRBJ1-1; no clear D gene. The V end lost 2 bases, the J end lost 4 bases, and 9 bases lay between the germline ends. This CDR3 contains 13 residues. Germline assignment: CDR1 SGHDT and CDR2 YYEEEE. CDR3 in amino acids: CASSFGATTEAFF. The CDR3 DNA sequence: TGTGCCAGCAGCTTTGGCGCCACCACTGAAGCTTTCTTT.

The table lists this clonotype with many counts. This sequence joins TRBV2 and TRBJ2-5; D call uncertain. Germline values: CDR1 SNHLY, CDR2 FYNNEI. The CDR3 totals 12 residues. Deletions cut 11 bases from V and 1 base from J, with 11 bases between. The CDR3 region has the DNA TGTGCCGTCACGGGTTTCCAAGAGACCCAGTACTTC. Amino acids: CAVTGFQETQYF.

The chain employs TRBV13 and TRBJ2-7; 10 positions agree with TRBD1. V lost 5 bases, J lost 7 bases, and 11 bases stayed unmatched. Germline V gene sequence: CDR1 PRHDT, CDR2 FYEKMQ (reference sequence). The CDR3 has 15 residues. Here the CDR3 reads CASSGVGTGALEQYF. The CDR3 DNA sequence: TGTGCCAGCAGCGGCGTCGGGACAGGGGCTTTGGAGCAGTACTTC.

There are a few counts of this clonotype. V is TRBV6-1 and J is TRBJ2-5, with a tentative D call TRBD1 (6 bases). V lost 8 bases to trimming and J lost 1 base, with 8 bases between them. In germline, CDR1 is MNHNS, CDR2 SASEGT. There are 12 residues in the CDR3. CDR3 DNA sequence: TGTGCCAGCCTGGGGGCCCAAGAGACCCAGTACTTC. Protein product: CASLGAQETQYF.

V and J are TRBV18 and TRBJ1-1; D remains unclear. CDR3 length: 15 amino acids. The ends were cut back, 6 bases at V and 5 bases at J, with 19 bases in the middle. In germline, CDR1 is KGHSH, CDR2 LQKENI. CDR3 loop: CASSHRVQSGTEAFF. The CDR3 DNA follows: TGTGCCAGCTCGCATAGGGTCCAAAGTGGGACTGAAGCTTTCTTT.

This clonotype was observed a handful of times. The chain recombines TRBV11-2 with TRBJ1-3; tentatively, D is TRBD1 (6 bases). The germline V gene has CDR1 SGHAT and CDR2 FQNNGV. The CDR3 is 16 amino acids. Trimming took 6 bases from V and 0 from J, leaving 15 bases between them. This CDR3 reads CASRGRQVFSGNTIYF. DNA of the CDR3: TGTGCCAGCAGGGGACGACAGGTCTTCTCTGGAAACACCATATATTTT.

This clonotype was detected many times. The rearrangement uses TRBV14 and TRBJ1-1; no firm D call. This CDR3 spans 14 amino acids. Germline values: CDR1 SGHDN, CDR2 FVKESK. V lost 0 bases and J lost 0, with 5 bases in between. Here the CDR3 DNA reads TGTGCCAGCAGCCAAGAAATCGTGAACACTGAAGCTTTCTTT. The encoded protein is CASSQEIVNTEAFF.

Note on this clonotype: Being one base from a much bigger clone, this may be a read error. The rearrangement joins TRBV6-5 to TRBJ2-7; 7 bases agree with TRBD2. Trimming took 0 bases from V and 2 from J; bases not matched to a gene: 10. The CDR3 length is 17 residues. The germline V gene has CDR1 MNHEY and CDR2 SVGAGI. The CDR3 DNA sequence: TGTGCCAGCAGTTACTCGAAACTAGTGGGAGGGCCCTACGAGCAGTACTTC. It translates to CASSYSKLVGGPYEQYF.

This clonotype was seen ten or more times. This chain joins TRBV28 and TRBJ2-3; D unclear. Germline V gene sequence: CDR1 MDHEN, CDR2 SYDVKM. Trimming stripped 5 bases from V and 0 bases from J, with 12 bases between. The length of the CDR3 is 15 residues. This CDR3 reads CASSPGSSSTDTQYF. CDR3 DNA sequence: TGTGCCAGCAGTCCCGGGTCCTCTAGCACAGATACGCAGTATTTT.

The chain employs TRBV6-1 and TRBJ2-7; D not certain. CDR1 and CDR2 from the germline V gene are MNHNS and SASEGT. The ends were cut back, 6 bases at V and 3 bases at J, with 12 bases in the middle. The CDR3 sequence is 13 residues long. The CDR3, as DNA: TGTGCCAGCAGCCAAACCCCAGGCTACGAGCAGTACTTC. It specifies CASSQTPGYEQYF.

The J gene is TRBJ2-2, the V gene TRBV6-2 or TRBV6-3; the D gene is possibly TRBD1 (5 bases). Trimming left V 2 bases short and J 10 bases short, with 5 bases between. The CDR3 sequence is 11 residues long. Germline lookup yields CDR1 MNHEY and CDR2 SVGEGT. The CDR3, as DNA: TGTGCCAGCAGTTACGGACAGGAGCTGTTTTTT. Protein product: CASSYGQELFF.

This clonotype was seen repeatedly, ten times or more. The V and J genes are TRBV2 and TRBJ2-1, with 7 bases that match TRBD1. The CDR3 runs 14 residues. Unmatched junction bases numbered 10, after V lost 5 bases and J lost 9 bases. CDR1 and CDR2 from the germline V gene are SNHLY and FYNNEI. CDR3 protein: CASSLRRQGGEQFF. In DNA form, the CDR3 reads TGTGCCAGCAGTTTACGAAGACAGGGTGGTGAGCAGTTCTTC. Full variable domain (missing parts from reference TRBV2 and TRBJ2-1): EPEVTQTPSHQVTQMGQEVILRCVPISNHLYFYWYRQILGQKVEFLVSFYNNEISEKSEIFDDQFSVERPDGSNFTLKIRSTKLEDSAMYFCASSLRRQGGEQFFGPGTRLTVL.

The V and J genes are TRBV25-1 and TRBJ2-7, with a weak D call TRBD1 (6 bases). Germline lookup yields CDR1 MGHDK and CDR2 SYGVNS. The germline V and J ends were trimmed by 2 bases and 5 bases, with 13 bases remaining between them. The CDR3 length is 14 residues. CDR3 bases: TGTGCCAGCAGTGAAGGTGTCAGGGGACACGAGCAGTACTTC. Translated: CASSEGVRGHEQYF.

This clonotype was seen at least ten times. The chain carries TRBV12-3 or TRBV12-4 and TRBJ1-5; 7 bases line up with TRBD1. Losses at the gene ends were 6 bases for V and 6 bases for J; bases not matched to a gene: 8. CDR3 length: 14 amino acids. For the CDR3, the DNA is TGTGCCAGCAGCGTCAAGGGGGCAGGTCAGCCCCAGCATTTT. This gives the protein CASSVKGAGQPQHF.

The rearrangement uses TRBV5-1 and TRBJ2-5; 7 nucleotides align to TRBD2. The CDR3 totals 17 residues. The V gene end was trimmed by 0 bases and the J gene end by 5 bases; junction bases not matched to a gene: 13. Germline CDR1 SGHRS, CDR2 YFSETQ. The CDR3 is CASSLDPSAGVGETQYF. Written as DNA, the CDR3 is TGCGCCAGCAGCTTGGACCCCTCTGCGGGAGTAGGGGAGACCCAGTACTTC.

At least ten counts were recorded for this clonotype. CDR3 bases: TGTGCCAGCCAAACCTACGAGCAGTACTTC. Translated: CASQTYEQYF. The chain links TRBV6-1 to TRBJ2-7; D remains unclear. Looked up from germline, CDR1 is MNHNS and CDR2 is SASEGT. The V and J ends lost 8 bases and 2 bases respectively, with 4 bases between them. The CDR3 loop spans 10 amino acids.

Details on this clonotype: Just one base apart from a much larger clone, this may be a read error. The chain couples TRBV28 to TRBJ1-5; D not certain. This CDR3 spans 14 amino acids. Germline values: CDR1 MDHEN, CDR2 SYDVKM. The CDR3 protein is CTSRLAAGNQPQHF. CDR3 DNA sequence: TGTACCAGCCGCCTTGCAGCGGGCAATCAGCCCCAGCATTTT.